These 22 T cell receptor beta chains were sequenced from one sample in a study of blood T cells in healthy people across ages. Then a second PCR, running about 7 to 11 cycles, was carried out with a sample-barcoded 5' primer and a J-beta primer mix. MiXCR, applied by TCRdb to the 5' RACE reads, yields one record per CDR3 protein. The table has 1.5 million to 2 million distinct CDR3 sequences, 28% seen once. The sequencing input was blood. These receptors were taken from a woman in her 30s in good health.

This clonotype was seen a handful of times. This chain connects TRBV7-2 to TRBJ2-5; no definite D call. The CDR3 length is 15 residues. Germline V gene sequence: CDR1 SGHTA, CDR2 FQGNSA. V lost 1 base, J lost 5 bases, and 14 bases lay in between. The CDR3 coding sequence is TGTGCCAGCAGCTTAGTTTCGGCCGGAGCCGAGACCCAGTACTTC. Amino acids: CASSLVSAGAETQYF.

This clonotype was recorded many times. This rearrangement joins TRBV11-1 to TRBJ2-7; D not certain. The germline CDR1 and CDR2 sequences are SGHAT and FQDESV (reference sequence). This CDR3 is 13 amino acids long. Trimming took off 4 bases at V and 3 bases at J, with 10 bases between the two ends. CDR3 protein: CASSSDLLYEQYF. The CDR3 bases are TGTGCCAGCAGCTCAGACCTCCTCTACGAGCAGTACTTC.

At least ten counts were recorded for this clonotype. This chain joins TRBV15 and TRBJ2-5; 11 nucleotides align to TRBD1. This CDR3 comprises 13 residues. Germline lookup yields CDR1 LNHNV and CDR2 YYDKDF (reference sequence). V lost 11 bases to trimming and J lost 2 bases; unmatched junction nucleotides: 4. In DNA form, the CDR3 reads TGTGCCGCCCGGGACAGGGGGCAAGAGACCCAGTACTTC. Its translation is CAARDRGQETQYF.

In its sample, this clonotype was seen many times. The V call is TRBV4-1, the J call TRBJ2-1; D is unclear. Germline V lookup: CDR1 MGHRA, CDR2 YSYEKL. V gave up 0 bases and J gave up 8 bases, with 8 bases separating them. This CDR3 region has 13 residues. CDR3: CASSQDRRYEQFF. As DNA, the CDR3 is TGCGCCAGCAGCCAAGATCGTAGGTATGAGCAGTTCTTC.

This clonotype has a handful of counts. V and J are TRBV20-1 and TRBJ2-1; D possibly corresponds to TRBD2 (6 bases). The germline CDR1 and CDR2 sequences are DFQATT and SNEGSKA (reference sequence). Deletions cut 7 bases from V and 8 bases from J, with 12 bases between. The CDR3 consists of 11 residues. The CDR3 DNA reads as TGCAGTGGGTCGTGGGGGGATGAGCAGTTCTTC. Translation gives CSGSWGDEQFF.

The sample holds a few counts of this clonotype. CDR3 in DNA: TGTGCCATGCGAAGCGGGAGTCAGGACGAGCAGTACTTC. Its translation is CAMRSGSQDEQYF. V is TRBV10-3 and J is TRBJ2-7, with TRBD2 matching 8 bases. In germline, CDR1 is ENHRY, CDR2 SYGVKD. V trimming: 9 bases; J trimming: 5 bases; junction bases outside the gene matches: 9. The CDR3 is 13 amino acids.

This clonotype turned up a few times. The CDR3 DNA reads TGTGCCAGCAGCTTAGCGGTGTCTAGCGGGAACCTATTAAAGACCACAGATACGCAGTATTTT. Encoded protein: CASSLAVSSGNLLKTTDTQYF. The chain is built from TRBV7-8 and TRBJ2-3; TRBD2 matches at 9 bases. The CDR3 has 21 residues. Germline lookup yields CDR1 SGHVS and CDR2 FQNEAQ. Germline trimming cut 0 bases from V and 2 bases from J; bases unmatched to any gene: 18.

This clonotype has more than one count but fewer than ten. The chain uses TRBV20-1 and TRBJ2-4; 13 positions match TRBD2. Trimming at V came to 2 bases and at J to 6 bases, leaving 13 bases not matched to a gene. Germline loops: CDR1 DFQATT, CDR2 SNEGSKA (reference sequence). The CDR3 has 18 residues. In DNA, the CDR3 is TGCAGTGCTAGAAGTGGACTAGCGGGAGTGGGGCCAGGAAACATTCAGTACTTC. This encodes CSARSGLAGVGPGNIQYF.

This chain uses TRBV28 with TRBJ2-4, with D maybe TRBD1 (6 bases). The J call may be wrong; the DNA end is better matched by TRBJ2-5. Per germline, CDR1 MDHEN and CDR2 SYDVKM. This CDR3 has 15 amino acids. CDR3 region: CASRQSHGQTETQYF. The CDR3 DNA reads as TGTGCCAGCAGACAAAGTCATGGACAGACGGAGACCCAGTACTTC.

The V and J genes are TRBV15 and TRBJ2-2, with TRBD2 as a possible D gene (5 bases). Germline assignment: CDR1 LNHNV and CDR2 YYDKDF (reference sequence). There are 16 residues in the CDR3. V was shortened by 2 bases and J by 6 bases, with 16 bases between the two germline ends. The CDR3 DNA follows: TGTGCCACCAGCAGAACCAGCGGACCAGCGTCCGGGGAGCTGTTTTTT. Protein: CATSRTSGPASGELFF.

In this sample, this clonotype turned up a few times. This chain uses TRBV12-3 or TRBV12-4 with TRBJ2-1; 7 bases agree with TRBD2. The V segment lost 2 bases and the J segment 0 bases; nucleotides outside the gene matches: 10. CDR3 length: 18 amino acids. In nucleotides, the CDR3 is TGTGCCAGCAGTTTATCGGCGGGAGACTTCTTCTCCTACAATGAGCAGTTCTTC. Translated, it gives CASSLSAGDFFSYNEQFF.

Comments on this clonotype: With a much larger clone just one base away, this may be a read error. The V call is TRBV10-3, the J call TRBJ1-5; no definite D call. This CDR3 is 15 amino acids long. The ends were cut back, 3 bases at V and 2 bases at J, with 11 bases in the middle. Germline assignment: CDR1 ENHRY and CDR2 SYGVKD. The CDR3, as DNA: TGTGCCATCAGTGACCCGAACGAGGGCAATCAGCCCCAGCATTTT. It yields the protein CAISDPNEGNQPQHF.

The rearrangement links TRBV4-1 to TRBJ1-2; D is possibly TRBD1 (5 bases). V lost 2 bases to trimming and J lost 4 bases, with 14 bases between them. Germline values: CDR1 MGHRA, CDR2 YSYEKL. The CDR3 consists of 15 residues. CDR3 in amino acids: CASSQSQTEPYGYTF. The DNA for the CDR3 is TGCGCCAGCAGCCAAAGCCAGACAGAACCCTATGGCTACACCTTC.

The rearrangement joins TRBV25-1 to TRBJ2-3, with D perhaps matching TRBD1 (6 bases). V was cut by 2 bases and J by 2 bases, with 11 bases left in between. There are 15 residues in the CDR3. Germline-derived CDR1 and CDR2 are MGHDK and SYGVNS. DNA for the CDR3: TGTGCCAGCAGTGAAACAGGGACCTCCACAGATACGCAGTATTTT. Protein product: CASSETGTSTDTQYF. Drawing the rest from reference TRBV25-1 and TRBJ2-3, the complete variable domain is EADIYQTPRYLVIGTGKKITLECSQTMGHDKMYWYQQDPGMELHLIHYSYGVNSTEKGDLSSESTVSRIRTEHFPLTLESARPSHTSQYLCASSETGTSTDTQYFGPGTRLTVL.

This clonotype has a handful of counts. One end of the junction does not line up with germline, which may come from a read error. The chain employs TRBV4-2 and TRBJ2-1; D tentatively reads TRBD1 or TRBD2 (5 bases each). This CDR3 comprises 15 residues. Germline V lookup: CDR1 LGHNA, CDR2 YNFKEQ. CDR3 in DNA: TGTGCCGGCAGCCAAGAGCAGGGACGGGGCAATGAGCAGTTCTTC. Translation gives CAGSQEQGRGNEQFF.

In its sample, this clonotype was seen many times. The chain uses TRBV4-3 and TRBJ2-1; 10 bases are shared with TRBD2. Germline values: CDR1 LGHNA, CDR2 YSLEER. This CDR3 contains 15 residues. Trimming cost V 0 bases and J 7 bases; bases outside gene matches: 3. The CDR3 DNA reads TGCGCCAGCAGCCAAGACCTAGCGGGAGTGAATGAGCAGTTCTTC. Its translation: CASSQDLAGVNEQFF.

The CDR3 DNA reads as TGCAGTGCTAGAGATCGGAACAGGGGAGGCTATGGCTACACCTTC. As protein: CSARDRNRGGYGYTF. V usage is TRBV20-1 and J usage is TRBJ1-2; 7 bases are a match to TRBD1. The CDR3 has 15 residues. The germline gives CDR1 DFQATT, CDR2 SNEGSKA (reference sequence). Trimming at V came to 0 bases and at J to 4 bases, leaving 8 bases not matched to a gene.

This clonotype has a single count. This clone may be a read error of a much larger clone one base away. This chain links TRBV6-5 with TRBJ2-3; maybe TRBD2 (6 bases). The CDR3 contains 15 residues. The V gene lost 0 bases and the J gene lost 4 bases, with 11 bases spanning the gap. In germline, CDR1 is MNHEY, CDR2 SVGAGI. CDR3 DNA sequence: TGTGCCAGCAGTTACTCTGGGGCTAGCGCAGATACGCAGTATTTT. Protein sequence: CASSYSGASADTQYF.

This clonotype occurred many times. This chain links TRBV5-1 with TRBJ2-3, with 9 positions matching TRBD2. V trimming: 5 bases; J trimming: 0 bases; junction bases outside the gene matches: 4. CDR3 length: 15 amino acids. In germline, CDR1 is SGHRS, CDR2 YFSETQ. The CDR3 sequence: CASSLAGRSTDTQYF. Written as DNA, the CDR3 is TGCGCCAGCAGTCTAGCGGGAAGGAGCACAGATACGCAGTATTTT.

This chain connects TRBV4-1 to TRBJ1-1; D perhaps matches TRBD1 (5 bases). Trimming took off 3 bases at V and 3 bases at J, with 17 bases between the two ends. Per germline, CDR1 MGHRA and CDR2 YSYEKL. The CDR3 is 16 amino acids. The DNA of the CDR3 is TGCGCCAGCAGCCAGGCCCTGGCAGGGTCCTACACTGAAGCTTTCTTT. This encodes CASSQALAGSYTEAFF.

This clonotype was counted ten times or more. The chain carries TRBV6-2 or TRBV6-3 and TRBJ2-7; D may be TRBD2 (5 bases). Deletions cut 5 bases from V and 3 bases from J, with 17 bases between. Per germline, CDR1 MNHEY and CDR2 SVGEGT. This CDR3 has 15 amino acids. CDR3 sequence reads: CASSGGGGGSYEQYF. The CDR3 DNA is TGTGCCAGCAGTGGAGGAGGAGGCGGCAGCTACGAGCAGTACTTC.

The V call is TRBV6-5, the J call TRBJ1-5; D gene uncertain. The CDR3 spans 16 residues. In germline, CDR1 is MNHEY, CDR2 SVGAGI. Trimming left V 0 bases short and J 3 bases short, with 12 bases between. The CDR3, as DNA: TGTGCCAGCAGTTACTCCCGGGCCACCCCCAATCAGCCCCAGCATTTT. Its protein product is CASSYSRATPNQPQHF.